This T cell receptor (beta chain) was identified during a study of blood T cell repertoires in COVID-19. Study context: Italy, Spain and the United States were the sources of the convalescent and acute COVID-19 samples.

Original data processing: Reference gene primer amplification gave estimated nucleated cell counts. Using immunoSEQ multiplex PCR, the repertoire was profiled, and TCRdb retains in-frame clones only, with some absent. From that table come the V and J calls and clone size; the DNA was used to work out D and trimming. The table has tens of thousands of clones, roughly 77% seen once. Germline V lookup: CDR1 SGHRS, CDR2 YFSETQ. V lost 3 bases, J lost 3 bases, and 3 bases stayed unmatched. The CDR3 sequence is 14 residues long. Input material: peripheral blood. The chain carries TRBV5-1 and TRBJ2-7; 10 positions agree with TRBD1. The receptor's source is an older woman with acute or convalescent COVID-19. In DNA, the CDR3 is TGCGCCAGCAGCTCGACAGGGGGCCGCTACGAGCAGTACTTC. Its protein product is CASSSTGGRYEQYF.